This T cell receptor beta chain was found in a study of cytomegalovirus exposure and HLA in healthy donors. The PCR employed 60 Vbeta primers together with 13 Jbeta primers. The table came from immunoSEQ multiplex PCR; TCRdb's copy has only in-frame clones and leaves some out. The sample lists 190,000 or so clones, around 83% seen once, with roughly 1.5% in the top ten. V dropped 0 bases and J dropped 13 bases, with 13 bases sitting between them. Germline CDR1 is SGHTA and CDR2 is FQGNSA. The CDR3 runs to 12 residues. The chain recombines TRBV7-2 with TRBJ2-7; D call uncertain. Sequencing was carried out using PBMCs. The TCR comes from a man between 45 and 60 years old in good health and CMV-seronegative. The CDR3: CASSLAPPGTYF. The CDR3 DNA reads TGTGCCAGCAGCTTAGCGCCCCCAGGAACCTACTTC.